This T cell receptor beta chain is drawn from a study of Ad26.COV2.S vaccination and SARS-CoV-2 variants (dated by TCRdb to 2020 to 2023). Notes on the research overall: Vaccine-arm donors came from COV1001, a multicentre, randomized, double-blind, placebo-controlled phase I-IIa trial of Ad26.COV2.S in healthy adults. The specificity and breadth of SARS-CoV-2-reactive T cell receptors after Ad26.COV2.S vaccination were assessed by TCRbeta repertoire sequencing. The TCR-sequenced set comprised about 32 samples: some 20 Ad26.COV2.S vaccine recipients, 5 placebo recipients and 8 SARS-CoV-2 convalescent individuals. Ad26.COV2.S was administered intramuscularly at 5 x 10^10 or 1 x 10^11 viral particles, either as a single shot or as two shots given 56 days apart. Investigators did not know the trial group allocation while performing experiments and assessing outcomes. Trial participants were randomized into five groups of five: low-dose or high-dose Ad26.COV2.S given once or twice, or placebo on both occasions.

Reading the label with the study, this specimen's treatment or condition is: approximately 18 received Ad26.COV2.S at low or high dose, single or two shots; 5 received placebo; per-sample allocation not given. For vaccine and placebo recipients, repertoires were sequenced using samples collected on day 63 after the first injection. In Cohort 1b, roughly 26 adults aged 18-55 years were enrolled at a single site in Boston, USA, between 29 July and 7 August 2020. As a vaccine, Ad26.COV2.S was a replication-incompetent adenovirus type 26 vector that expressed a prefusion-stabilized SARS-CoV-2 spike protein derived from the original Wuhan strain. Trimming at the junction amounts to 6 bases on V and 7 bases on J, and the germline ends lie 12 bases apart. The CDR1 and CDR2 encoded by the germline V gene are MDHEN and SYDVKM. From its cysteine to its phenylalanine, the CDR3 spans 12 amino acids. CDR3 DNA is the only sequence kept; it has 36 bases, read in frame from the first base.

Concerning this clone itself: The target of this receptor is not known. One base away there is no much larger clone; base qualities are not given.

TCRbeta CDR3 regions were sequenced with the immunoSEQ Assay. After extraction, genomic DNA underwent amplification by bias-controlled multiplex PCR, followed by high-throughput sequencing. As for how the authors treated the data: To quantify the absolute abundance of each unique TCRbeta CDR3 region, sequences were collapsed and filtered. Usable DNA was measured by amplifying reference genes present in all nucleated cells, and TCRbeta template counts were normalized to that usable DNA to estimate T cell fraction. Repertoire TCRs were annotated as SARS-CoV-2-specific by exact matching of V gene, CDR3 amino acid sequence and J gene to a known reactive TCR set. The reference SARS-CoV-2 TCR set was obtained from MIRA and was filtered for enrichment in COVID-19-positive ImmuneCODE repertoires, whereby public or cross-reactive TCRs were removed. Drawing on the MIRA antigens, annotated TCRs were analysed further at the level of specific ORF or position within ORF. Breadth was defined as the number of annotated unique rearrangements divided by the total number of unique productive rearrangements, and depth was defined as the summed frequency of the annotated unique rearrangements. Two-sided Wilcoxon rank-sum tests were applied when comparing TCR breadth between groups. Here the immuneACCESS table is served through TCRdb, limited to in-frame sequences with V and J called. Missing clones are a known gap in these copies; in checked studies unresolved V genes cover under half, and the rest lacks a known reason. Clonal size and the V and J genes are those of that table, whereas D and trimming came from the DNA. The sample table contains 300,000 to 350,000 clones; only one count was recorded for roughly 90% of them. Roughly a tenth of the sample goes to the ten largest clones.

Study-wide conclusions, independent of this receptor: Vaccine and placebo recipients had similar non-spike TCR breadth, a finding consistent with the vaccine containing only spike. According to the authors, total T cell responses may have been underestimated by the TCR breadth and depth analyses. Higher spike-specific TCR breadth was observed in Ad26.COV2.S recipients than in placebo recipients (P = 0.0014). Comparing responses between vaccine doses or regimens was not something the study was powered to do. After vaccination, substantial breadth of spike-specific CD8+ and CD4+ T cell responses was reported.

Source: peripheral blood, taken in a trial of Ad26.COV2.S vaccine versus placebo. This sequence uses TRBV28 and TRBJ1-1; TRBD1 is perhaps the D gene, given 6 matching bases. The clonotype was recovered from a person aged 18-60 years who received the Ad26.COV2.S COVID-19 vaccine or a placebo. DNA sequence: TGTGCCAGCAGAGGGGGATATGGTGAAGCTTTCTTT. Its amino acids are CASRGGYGEAFF.